The 24 T cell receptor beta chains in this list originate from one sample, sequenced in a study of blood T cell repertoires in COVID-19. Clones were read by immunoSEQ multiplex PCR, and TCRdb kept only the in-frame ones, dropping some. The sample records about 130,000 clones, 85% to 90% being singletons. Sequencing was performed on peripheral blood. These receptors came from a man aged 45 to 65 with active or convalescent COVID-19.

The V gene is TRBV7-8, the J gene TRBJ2-5; 8 positions match TRBD1. V dropped 5 bases and J dropped 5; count of bases not matched to a gene: 13. CDR3 length: 16 amino acids. CDR1 is SGHVS, CDR2 FQNEAQ, per germline. The CDR3 nucleotides are TGTGCCAGCAGCCGACCAGGACAGGGTTCTTGGGAGACCCAGTACTTC. The encoded protein is CASSRPGQGSWETQYF.

V usage is TRBV19 and J usage is TRBJ1-2; 7 bases align to TRBD1. The CDR3 sequence is 13 residues long. CDR1 and CDR2 (germline): LNHDA, SQIVND (reference sequence). V was clipped by 6 bases and J by 8 bases; unmatched bases: 9. Here the CDR3 reads CASRLKGAQGYTF. CDR3 DNA: TGTGCCAGTAGGCTCAAGGGGGCTCAGGGCTACACCTTC. Using reference TRBV19 and TRBJ1-2 for the parts outside the CDR3, the full variable domain is DGGITQSPKYLFRKEGQNVTLSCEQNLNHDAMYWYRQDPGQGLRLIYYSQIVNDFQKGDIAEGYSVSREKKESFPLTVTSAQKNPTAFYLCASRLKGAQGYTFGSGTRLTVV.

The chain couples TRBV5-4 to TRBJ1-1, with D possibly TRBD1 on 5 matching bases. The CDR3 has 17 amino acids. Trimming pared 4 bases from V and 0 bases from J, leaving 19 bases between. Germline assignment: CDR1 SGHNT and CDR2 YYREEE (reference sequence). The CDR3 reads CASSPATRQLLNTEAFF. CDR3 DNA sequence: TGTGCCAGCAGCCCCGCCACGAGACAGCTTTTGAACACTGAAGCTTTCTTT.

This clone was picked up one time. The J gene is TRBJ2-3, the V gene TRBV28; TRBD1 aligns across 7 bases. Germline loops: CDR1 MDHEN, CDR2 SYDVKM. This CDR3 has 15 amino acids. V gave up 6 bases and J gave up 0 bases; unmatched junction bases: 6. The CDR3 DNA is TGTGCCAGCAGGGCGGACAGGCGTAGCACAGATACGCAGTATTTT. It encodes CASRADRRSTDTQYF.

As to this clone: The conserved closing phenylalanine or tryptophan is absent in this CDR3, likely reflecting a read error. Because the CDR3's place on the DNA is in doubt, the DNA is left out and the CDR3 is given as listed by TCRdb. The V and J genes are TRBV20-1 and TRBJ2-7; the table names TRBD2, a call not compared with the DNA. Looked up from germline, CDR1 is DFQATT and CDR2 is SNEGSKA (reference sequence). The CDR3 is 11 amino acids long, termini counted. The CDR3 is CSASGSGRASL.

V is TRBV6-6 and J is TRBJ1-4, with 7 bases matching TRBD1. CDR3 size: 15 residues. CDR1 is MNHNY, CDR2 SVGAGI, per germline (reference sequence). V trimming: 6 bases; J trimming: 3 bases; junction bases outside the gene matches: 7. CDR3 sequence: CASSSQDRSNEKLFF. CDR3 nucleotide sequence: TGTGCCAGCAGCTCTCAGGACAGGTCTAATGAAAAACTGTTTTTT.

Only one count was recorded for this clone. This chain joins TRBV4-2 and TRBJ1-2, with 7 bases identical to TRBD1. From germline, CDR1 is LGHNA and CDR2 YNFKEQ. V shed 5 bases and J 6 bases; nucleotides not matched to a gene: 15. The CDR3 is made up of 16 amino acids. As DNA, the CDR3 is TGTGCCAGCAGCAAAAACGACAGGGATCGCCGGGATGGCTACACCTTC. It is translated as CASSKNDRDRRDGYTF.

This sequence joins TRBV24-1 and TRBJ2-5, with 11 bases identical to TRBD1. Germline CDR1 KGHDR, CDR2 SFDVKD. This CDR3 region has 16 residues. With 4 bases clipped from V and 2 bases from J, the junction kept 5 bases outside the gene matches. The CDR3 loop reads CATSDTDRGRQETQYF. Written as DNA, the CDR3 is TGTGCCACCAGTGACACGGACAGGGGGCGGCAAGAGACCCAGTACTTC.

The rearrangement uses TRBV5-1 and TRBJ2-3, with TRBD1 matching over 7 bases. Germline-derived CDR1 and CDR2 are SGHRS and YFSETQ. There are 15 residues in the CDR3. Germline trimming cut 0 bases from V and 2 bases from J; bases unmatched to any gene: 3. Here the CDR3 DNA reads TGCGCCAGCAGCTTGGACAGGGGAAACACAGATACGCAGTATTTT. Translating it yields CASSLDRGNTDTQYF.

The chain is built from TRBV2 and TRBJ2-1; TRBD1 matches at 7 bases. Per the germline V gene, CDR1 is SNHLY and CDR2 is FYNNEI. Germline trimming cut 0 bases from V and 8 bases from J; bases unmatched to any gene: 7. The CDR3 covers 15 residues. The CDR3 coding sequence is TGTGCCAGCAGTGAAGCGGCCTACAGGGGAGATGAGCAGTTCTTC. This sequence encodes CASSEAAYRGDEQFF.

The J gene is TRBJ2-7, the V gene TRBV12-5; D possibly corresponds to TRBD1 (6 bases). CDR1 is LGHNT and CDR2 is FRNRAP in the germline V gene. This CDR3 comprises 15 residues. V was pared by 4 bases and J by 2 bases, with 15 bases between. CDR3 protein: CASGYGQLNTYEQYF. The DNA of the CDR3 is TGTGCTAGTGGTTACGGACAGCTAAATACCTACGAGCAGTACTTC.

The DNA of the CDR3 is TGTGCCAGCAGCCTACAGGGATTATTGGGCTCACCCCTCCACTTT. Protein: CASSLQGLLGSPLHF. The chain employs TRBV2 and TRBJ1-6, with TRBD1 as a possible D gene (6 bases). V was trimmed by 6 bases and J by 10 bases, leaving 19 bases between them. CDR3 length: 15 amino acids. Germline CDR1 reads SNHLY; CDR2 reads FYNNEI.

This clone has a single count. One end of the junction fails to match germline, which may point to a read error. The CDR3 protein is CASSQSANYGYTF. Here the CDR3 DNA reads TGCGCCAGCAGTCAGTCCGCTAACTATGGCTACACCTTC. The V gene is TRBV10-1, the J gene TRBJ1-2; no clear D gene. The CDR3 has 13 amino acids. Germline V lookup: CDR1 WNHNN, CDR2 SYGVQD (reference sequence).

This clone has a single count. The V call is TRBV6-1, the J call TRBJ1-1; unclear D gene. Germline assignment: CDR1 MNHNS and CDR2 SASEGT. The CDR3 has 12 amino acids. Between the trimmed V and J ends, which lost 3 bases and 3 bases, there was a span of 5 bases. The CDR3 loop reads CASSDIYTEAFF. As DNA, the CDR3 is TGTGCCAGCAGTGATATATACACTGAAGCTTTCTTT.

The V call is TRBV18, the J call TRBJ1-4, with 8 bases matching TRBD1. The CDR3 spans 17 residues. Germline CDR1 KGHSH, CDR2 LQKENI. Losses at the gene ends were 5 bases for V and 7 bases for J; bases not matched to a gene: 15. CDR3: CASSGNHVRGQGEKLFF. The CDR3 nucleotides are TGTGCCAGCTCAGGAAACCACGTCAGGGGGCAGGGTGAAAAACTGTTTTTT.

The rearrangement links TRBV28 to TRBJ2-7; 8 bases map to TRBD2. The CDR3 spans 12 residues. Germline loops: CDR1 MDHEN, CDR2 SYDVKM. The V and J ends lost 8 bases and 7 bases, in that order; junction bases with no gene match: 7. The CDR3 reads CASRTSLVEQYF. The CDR3 DNA is TGTGCCAGCCGGACTAGCCTGGTTGAGCAGTACTTC.

The chain uses TRBV10-3 and TRBJ1-1; unclear D gene. The V end lost 1 base, the J end lost 0 bases, and 9 bases lay between the germline ends. This CDR3 is 15 amino acids long. CDR1 ENHRY and CDR2 SYGVKD come from the germline V gene. This chain's CDR3 is CAISEYSRLNTEAFF. CDR3 DNA sequence: TGTGCCATCAGTGAGTACTCCCGTCTGAACACTGAAGCTTTCTTT.

This chain joins TRBV21-1 and TRBJ1-2; whether TRBD1, the table's D call, matches the DNA was not checked. TRBV21-1 is an annotated pseudogene. The CDR3 sequence is 16 residues long. The CDR3 DNA reads TGTGCCAGCAGCCCCCCGGACAGGGCCCCCCGGAATGGCTACACCTTC. Translated, it gives CASSPPDRAPRNGYTF.

This rearrangement joins TRBV19 to TRBJ1-2, with D possibly TRBD1 on 5 matching bases. The germline V gene encodes CDR1 LNHDA and CDR2 SQIVND (reference sequence). This CDR3 has 13 residues. V lost 7 bases and J lost 7, with 16 bases in between. The CDR3 protein is CASTPLGGSGYTF. DNA of the CDR3: TGTGCCAGTACCCCGTTGGGGGGGAGTGGCTACACCTTC.

The chain employs TRBV27 and TRBJ2-4, with 8 bases identical to TRBD2. The CDR3 length is 15 residues. Germline lookup yields CDR1 MNHEY and CDR2 SMNVEV (reference sequence). The J segment lost 8 bases and the V segment lost 0 bases, leaving 6 bases of the junction unmatched. The CDR3 DNA follows: TGTGCCAGCAGTTTATCGGGGCTAGCGGGTGACATTCAGTACTTC. Protein sequence: CASSLSGLAGDIQYF.

V gene TRBV6-4 combines with J gene TRBJ2-2, with D possibly matching TRBD1 (5 bases). Germline V gene lookup returns CDR1 MRHNA and CDR2 SNTAGT. Trimming stripped 6 bases from V and 2 bases from J, with 10 bases between. The CDR3 spans 14 residues. As DNA, the CDR3 is TGTGCCAGCAGGAAAGACAGAAACACCGGGGAGCTGTTTTTT. The encoded protein is CASRKDRNTGELFF.

The V gene is TRBV27, the J gene TRBJ2-3; 7 positions match TRBD1. Germline CDR1 is MNHEY and CDR2 is SMNVEV (reference sequence). CDR3 size: 16 residues. V lost 8 bases, J lost 5 bases, and 16 bases stayed unmatched. The CDR3 here is CASHPVGQLDRDTQYF. The CDR3 coding sequence is TGTGCCAGCCATCCGGTGGGACAGCTAGATAGAGATACGCAGTATTTT.

The genes are TRBV7-6 and TRBJ2-2; 7 bases match TRBD2. Germline values: CDR1 SGHVS, CDR2 FNYEAQ. The V and J ends lost 4 bases and 4 bases, in that order; junction bases with no gene match: 6. The CDR3 is made up of 15 amino acids. DNA for the CDR3: TGTGCCAGCAGCTCCCGGGACTACATCACCGGGGAGCTGTTTTTT. Translating it yields CASSSRDYITGELFF. Filled out from reference TRBV7-6 and TRBJ2-2, the complete variable domain reads GAGVSQSPRYKVTKRGQDVALRCDPISGHVSLYWYRQALGQGPEFLTYFNYEAQQDKSGLPNDRFSAERPEGSISTLTIQRTEQRDSAMYRCASSSRDYITGELFFGEGSRLTVL.

J is TRBJ2-3 and V is TRBV7-7; TRBD2 aligns across 14 bases. The CDR3 has 15 residues. V was pared by 5 bases and J by 8 bases, with 6 bases of the junction left unmatched. Germline assignment: CDR1 SSHAT and CDR2 FNYEAQ (reference sequence). CDR3 in amino acids: CASSQGTSGGRTQYF. The CDR3 DNA reads as TGTGCCAGCAGCCAAGGGACTAGCGGGGGACGTACGCAGTATTTT.